The clone carrying this TCR beta chain was observed at least ten times. As yet, its antigen is unknown. TCRdb called the 5' RACE reads again in MiXCR, with one record for every CDR3 protein. The table records about 40,000 distinct CDR3 sequences, 2.5% of them present only once. The CDR3 length is 14 residues. V shed 3 bases and J shed 2 bases, with 9 bases lying between them. These data belong to a study of neurological immune-mediated disorders. Broader study findings: Subjects shared no identical expanded-clone CDR3 amino acid sequences, suggesting private TCR-beta repertoires in all groups. Phylogenetic analysis grouped 18 of 34 multiple sclerosis patients' repertoires together, suggesting a possible repertoire signature.

The sequence was collected from a man in his fifties or sixties with multiple sclerosis. The chain uses TRBV12-3 or TRBV12-4 and TRBJ2-3; D is ambiguous. The sample taken for sequencing was PBMCs. The CDR3 nucleotides read TGTGCCAGCAGTTTTTCGGATTACACAGATACGCAGTATTTT. It translates to CASSFSDYTDTQYF.